This T cell receptor beta chain is drawn from a study of cytomegalovirus exposure and HLA in healthy donors. The overall study: The early release's HLA-typed donors yielded roughly 85 million unique TCRs.

Between the trimmed V and J ends, which lost 1 base and 3 bases, there was a span of 10 bases. The germline gives CDR1 MGHRA, CDR2 YSYEKL. The CDR3 length is 14 residues. Findings of the study overall: Presence/absence analyses treated sequencing depth as roughly uniform across donors. The authors listed approximately 160 TCR beta chains as cytomegalovirus-associated. V segments that were indistinguishable, TRBV6-2 and TRBV6-3 among them, were omitted from analysis.

Notes on this clone: Its matching antigen is unknown.

The PCR ran on 60 Vbeta and 13 Jbeta primers. Clones were sequenced by immunoSEQ multiplex PCR, and TCRdb holds only the in-frame ones, with some missing. The sample has fewer than 150,000 clones, 60% to 85% seen once. This chain connects TRBV4-1 to TRBJ2-7; D is ambiguous. The sequence was collected from a man aged 40-55 years in good health and CMV-seropositive. The sequenced material came from PBMCs. CDR3 loop: CASSQVNSIYEQYF. Written as DNA, the CDR3 is TGCGCCAGCAGCCAAGTAAACAGTATCTACGAGCAGTACTTC.